These 19 T cell receptor beta chains originate from one sample sequenced in a study of human T cells and chemical hapten exposure. Specified time point: patch test 2, 6 weeks after DPC sensitization. The treatment denotes: therapeutic diphenylcyclopropenone sensitization with weekly scalp DPC. TCRdb re-analysed the RACE reads in MiXCR, keeping a single row per CDR3 protein. This sample yields 95,000 or so distinct CDR3 sequences, of which over 10% are seen a single time; about 3% belongs to the top ten. The sequenced sample was whole blood, obtained in connection with sensitization to the hapten diphenylcyclopropenone (DPC). The receptor source for this set is a woman between 40 and 50 years old with alopecia areata. Some clones in this sample may be carry-over from other donors' samples.

This clonotype turned up a few times. V gene TRBV3-1 combines with J gene TRBJ2-3; 12 nucleotides line up with TRBD2. CDR3 length equals 16 residues. J lost 5 bases, V lost 4 bases, and 7 bases had no gene match. Germline V gives CDR1 LGHDT, CDR2 YNNKEL (reference sequence). CDR3 nucleotide sequence: TGTGCCAGCAGCCCGGCGCAGACTAGCGGGGGAGATACGCAGTATTTT. This codes for CASSPAQTSGGDTQYF.

This clonotype has a handful of counts. The chain employs TRBV7-2 and TRBJ2-7; 7 positions agree with TRBD1. CDR1 and CDR2 (germline): SGHTA, FQGNSA. The CDR3 loop spans 14 amino acids. J was trimmed by 5 bases and V by 1 base; bases with no gene match: 5. The DNA for the CDR3 is TGTGCCAGCAGCTTAGGGCAGGGGGTCCACGAGCAGTACTTC. Encoded protein: CASSLGQGVHEQYF.

At least ten counts were recorded for this clonotype. The chain joins TRBV3-1 to TRBJ2-3, with a possible D match to TRBD2 (6 bases). Per the germline V gene, CDR1 is LGHDT and CDR2 is YNNKEL (reference sequence). The V end lost 4 bases, the J end lost 2 bases, and 13 bases lay between the germline ends. The CDR3 totals 15 residues. CDR3 sequence (DNA): TGTGCCAGCAGCCGGAGTAGCGGAAACACAGATACGCAGTATTTT. Protein: CASSRSSGNTDTQYF.

This clonotype has ten or more counts. CDR3 protein: CASSDRRRRDTQYF. The CDR3 DNA reads TGCGCCAGCAGTGACCGGCGGAGGAGGGATACGCAGTATTTT. The chain combines TRBV10-1 with TRBJ2-3; possible D gene TRBD2, 5 bases. Germline V gene sequence: CDR1 WNHNN, CDR2 SYGVQD (reference sequence). Between the trimmed V and J ends, which lost 3 bases and 6 bases, there was a span of 13 bases. CDR3 length: 14 residues.

This clonotype occurred a few times. This rearrangement joins TRBV7-9 to TRBJ2-3; D remains unclear. The V gene's germline CDR1 is SEHNR and CDR2 FQNEAQ (reference sequence). CDR3 length: 14 residues. The ends were cut back, 1 base at V and 6 bases at J, with 11 bases in the middle. CDR3 loop: CASSLGDPRDTQYF. The CDR3, as DNA: TGTGCCAGCAGCTTAGGAGACCCCCGGGATACGCAGTATTTT.

J is TRBJ1-6 and V is TRBV6-5, with D maybe TRBD1 (6 bases). Germline values: CDR1 MNHEY, CDR2 SVGAGI. Trimming pared 2 bases from V and 10 bases from J, leaving 15 bases between. CDR3 length: 15 residues. The DNA of the CDR3 is TGTGCCAGCAGTTACGGGGCAGGGGAAGGCTCACCCCTCCACTTT. This sequence encodes CASSYGAGEGSPLHF.

About this clonotype itself: The DNA is omitted, as the CDR3 cannot be located on it reliably, and the CDR3 follows TCRdb's listing. The chain has TRBV10-1 and TRBJ1-4; the table names TRBD1, a call not compared with the DNA. The CDR3 length is 13 residues, termini included. The germline gives CDR1 WNHNN, CDR2 SYGVQD (reference sequence). CDR3 region: CASNNRVMKNCFF.

This clonotype has a handful of counts. The gene calls are TRBV28 and TRBJ2-1, with D uncertain. With 2 bases removed from V and 8 bases from J, the gap between germline ends came to 10 bases. CDR1 MDHEN and CDR2 SYDVKM come from the germline V gene. This CDR3 contains 13 residues. CDR3 loop: CASSLRPAYEQFF. CDR3 DNA sequence: TGTGCCAGCAGTTTACGACCGGCGTATGAGCAGTTCTTC.

This clonotype was detected many times. The chain links TRBV27 to TRBJ2-7; 9 bases fit TRBD2. Germline V gene lookup returns CDR1 MNHEY and CDR2 SMNVEV (reference sequence). V was clipped by 3 bases and J by 1 base; unmatched bases: 4. The CDR3 has 15 residues. The CDR3 bases are TGTGCCAGCAGTTTCACTAGCGGGCCGTCCTACGAGCAGTACTTC. Its translation: CASSFTSGPSYEQYF.

This clonotype was counted only a few times. The rearrangement uses TRBV28 and TRBJ1-2, with D perhaps TRBD1 (5 bases). CDR3 size: 14 residues. The V end lost 5 bases, the J end lost 8 bases, and 18 bases lay between the germline ends. CDR1 is MDHEN and CDR2 is SYDVKM in the germline V gene. The DNA for the CDR3 is TGTGCCAGCAGTCTACCCTTGGGGGGGGACGGCTACACCTTC. It is translated as CASSLPLGGDGYTF.

This clonotype was detected ten times or more. This chain uses TRBV27 with TRBJ1-5; D might be TRBD1 (5 bases). The CDR3 extends over 16 amino acids. V lost 5 bases to trimming and J lost 6 bases, with 20 bases between them. CDR1 MNHEY and CDR2 SMNVEV come from the germline V gene (reference sequence). The CDR3 DNA sequence: TGTGCCAGCAGTCCTTTGGCCCGACAGAAGGGTCAGCCCCAGCATTTT. Its protein product is CASSPLARQKGQPQHF.

The chain carries TRBV4-3 and TRBJ1-1; D unclear. Germline loops: CDR1 LGHNA, CDR2 YSLEER. The CDR3 has 13 amino acids. The ends were cut back, 0 bases at V and 10 bases at J, with 12 bases in the middle. The CDR3 DNA sequence: TGCGCCAGCAGCCAAGAGGTGGGGAAGGGAGCTTTCTTT. Encoded protein: CASSQEVGKGAFF.

This clonotype was observed a few times. The V gene is TRBV4-3, the J gene TRBJ2-2, with D possibly TRBD2 on 5 matching bases. Deletions cut 1 base from V and 1 base from J, with 13 bases between. The CDR3 has 17 residues. CDR1 LGHNA and CDR2 YSLEER come from the germline V gene. CDR3 in amino acids: CASSQARTAQNTGELFF. The CDR3 DNA sequence: TGCGCCAGCAGCCAAGCCCGGACTGCCCAGAACACCGGGGAGCTGTTTTTT.

This clonotype was observed at least ten times. J is TRBJ2-2 and V is TRBV3-1; perhaps TRBD1 as D (6 bases). CDR1 and CDR2 from the germline V gene are LGHDT and YNNKEL (reference sequence). Between the trimmed V and J ends, which lost 0 bases and 7 bases, there was a span of 12 bases. This CDR3 is built from 15 residues. The CDR3 DNA is TGTGCCAGCAGCCAAGAGGAAGGGGGAGTCGGGGAGCTGTTTTTT. Its protein product is CASSQEEGGVGELFF.

The V call is TRBV12-3 or TRBV12-4, the J call TRBJ2-6; possibly TRBD1 for D (5 bases). The CDR3 covers 15 residues. Trimming pared 6 bases from V and 4 bases from J, leaving 13 bases between. CDR3 DNA sequence: TGTGCCAGCAGCCCAGGGTTGCGAGGGGCCAACGTCCTGACTTTC. Amino acid sequence: CASSPGLRGANVLTF.

The chain uses TRBV29-1 and TRBJ2-5; D is possibly TRBD1 or TRBD2 (5 bases each). V gave up 1 base and J gave up 5 bases, with 5 bases separating them. The CDR3 totals 11 residues. Per germline, CDR1 SQVTM and CDR2 ANQGSEA. This CDR3 reads CSVEGGETQYF. The CDR3 DNA is TGCAGCGTTGAAGGGGGGGAGACCCAGTACTTC.

This clonotype occurred many times. The V and J genes are TRBV11-2 and TRBJ2-5; 8 nucleotides line up with TRBD2. The V gene's germline CDR1 is SGHAT and CDR2 FQNNGV. CDR3 length equals 19 residues. Trimming took 1 base from V and 2 from J; bases not matched to a gene: 15. CDR3 sequence reads: CASSLGIAGSGSKQETQYF. The CDR3 coding sequence is TGTGCCAGCAGCTTAGGGATCGCAGGAAGCGGGAGTAAGCAAGAGACCCAGTACTTC.

This clonotype was seen many times. The CDR3 protein is CASSPLPIGYGYTF. CDR3 coding DNA: TGTGCCAGCAGCCCCCTGCCCATCGGCTATGGCTACACCTTC. The V and J genes are TRBV7-2 and TRBJ1-2, with D unresolved. The CDR3 is made up of 14 amino acids. CDR1 SGHTA and CDR2 FQGNSA come from the germline V gene. V dropped 5 bases and J dropped 4 bases, with 14 bases sitting between them.

This clonotype turned up a few times. The rearrangement links TRBV6-2 or TRBV6-3 to TRBJ1-1, with D unresolved. The CDR3 runs 15 residues. Trimming pared 2 bases from V and 0 bases from J, leaving 10 bases between. Germline-derived CDR1 and CDR2 are MNHEY and SVGEGT. The CDR3, as DNA: TGTGCCAGCAGTTACGGAGCAGGACTGAACACTGAAGCTTTCTTT. It is translated as CASSYGAGLNTEAFF.